The T cell receptor (beta chain) under discussion was sequenced for a study of blood T cell repertoires in COVID-19. Study as a whole: Acute and convalescent COVID-19 samples came from the United States, Italy and Spain.

Two negative PCRs, clearance, or symptom resolution characterized the recovered Cohort 3 donors. Method: immunoSEQ multiplex PCR; TCRdb's copy keeps in-frame clones and lacks some. The table includes 300,000 to 400,000 clones, 85% to 90% detected once. The germline gives CDR1 GTSNPN, CDR2 SVGIG (reference sequence). CDR3 length equals 17 residues. With V trimmed by 0 bases and J by 7 bases, 14 bases remained unmatched. The gene calls are TRBV30 and TRBJ1-5; 8 nucleotides line up with TRBD1. This receptor was identified in a man between 18 and 35 years old who had recovered from COVID-19. The source material was PBMCs or T cells enriched from blood (not recorded which). In nucleotides, the CDR3 is TGTGCCTGGAGTGTACCTCAGGACAGGGCATGGGGACAGCCCCAGCATTTT. The encoded protein is CAWSVPQDRAWGQPQHF.